One sample yielded the 8 T cell receptor beta chains listed below, sequenced in a study of cytomegalovirus exposure and HLA in healthy donors. In the PCR, 60 Vbeta and 13 Jbeta primers were used. The repertoire was sequenced with immunoSEQ multiplex PCR; TCRdb's copy has only in-frame clones and lacks some. The data hold approximately 120,000 clones, with about 80% observed a single time. Sequenced material: PBMCs. Receptors were obtained from a young man in good health and CMV-seropositive.

V and J are TRBV29-1 and TRBJ1-2; perhaps TRBD1 as D (6 bases). Germline CDR1 reads SQVTM; CDR2 reads ANQGSEA. The V end lost 7 bases, the J end lost 4 bases, and 13 bases lay between the germline ends. The CDR3 is 12 residues long. The chain's CDR3 is CSGFTGTYGYTF. CDR3 bases: TGCAGCGGATTTACAGGGACCTATGGCTACACCTTC.

In nucleotides, the CDR3 is TGTGCCAGCAGTTTATGGGGAGGGAACACTGAAGCTTTCTTT. This encodes CASSLWGGNTEAFF. This chain connects TRBV27 to TRBJ1-1, with D hard to call. With 1 base removed from V and 1 base from J, the gap between germline ends came to 7 bases. Germline-derived CDR1 and CDR2 are MNHEY and SMNVEV (reference sequence). The CDR3 is made up of 14 amino acids.

The V gene is TRBV7-6, the J gene TRBJ2-1; D is possibly TRBD2 (6 bases). The ends were cut back, 5 bases at V and 0 bases at J, with 14 bases in the middle. The CDR3 length is 16 residues. The germline V gene encodes CDR1 SGHVS and CDR2 FNYEAQ. CDR3 protein: CASSLTGGNSYNEQFF. In DNA form, the CDR3 reads TGTGCCAGCAGCCTGACCGGGGGTAACTCCTACAATGAGCAGTTCTTC.

The chain joins TRBV6-6 to TRBJ1-5; 7 bases match TRBD1. The V segment lost 5 bases and the J segment 5 bases; nucleotides outside the gene matches: 9. The CDR3 runs to 15 residues. Germline lookup yields CDR1 MNHNY and CDR2 SVGAGI (reference sequence). The CDR3, as DNA: TGTGCCAGCAGTCCGCCCGGACAGGAGTATCAGCCCCAGCATTTT. Translated, it gives CASSPPGQEYQPQHF.

V usage is TRBV6-1 and J usage is TRBJ2-3; 11 positions agree with TRBD1. V lost 1 base, J lost 0 bases, and 3 bases stayed unmatched. This CDR3 region has 17 residues. Germline-derived CDR1 and CDR2 are MNHNS and SASEGT. CDR3 amino acids: CASSEEGQGVSTDTQYF. The CDR3 nucleotides are TGTGCCAGCAGTGAAGAGGGACAGGGGGTTAGCACAGATACGCAGTATTTT.

The chain employs TRBV12-5 and TRBJ1-6; perhaps TRBD1 as D (6 bases). V dropped 2 bases and J dropped 3 bases, with 11 bases sitting between them. The CDR3 is made up of 16 amino acids. CDR1 LGHNT and CDR2 FRNRAP come from the germline V gene. CDR3 loop: CASGLLGTYYNSPLHF. CDR3 sequence (DNA): TGTGCTAGTGGTTTGCTCGGGACATACTATAATTCACCCCTCCACTTT.

V gene TRBV19 combines with J gene TRBJ1-5, with D perhaps TRBD1 (6 bases). CDR1 LNHDA and CDR2 SQIVND come from the germline V gene (reference sequence). The CDR3 sequence is 16 residues long. V dropped 9 bases and J dropped 2 bases, with 20 bases sitting between them. The CDR3 DNA is TGTGCCAGCGAGAAAAACAGGGAATTCGGCAATCAGCCCCAGCATTTT. Encoded protein: CASEKNREFGNQPQHF.

This chain links TRBV5-1 with TRBJ1-2, with unresolved D. The CDR3 covers 13 residues. Trimming removed 0 bases from V and 8 bases from J, with 11 bases in between. Germline V CDR1 and CDR2: SGHRS, YFSETQ. Here the CDR3 DNA reads TGCGCCAGCAGCTTGGAGGGAGTATGGGGCTACACCTTC. This sequence encodes CASSLEGVWGYTF.